This T cell receptor beta chain is from a study of beta chain features in type 1 diabetes. The overall study: Patients were similar to healthy donors in age and gender (as well as in cell yields).

Blood was collected once per donor into heparin, averaging approximately 110 mL. This clone has more than one count but fewer than ten. Antigen specificity is unknown. Investigators reverse transcribed all isolated RNA, so they sequenced expressed TCRB transcripts. Assay used: immunoSEQ multiplex PCR; TCRdb lists only in-frame clones, some missing. The repertoire holds roughly 730,000 clones, 10% to 15% seen once, with about 0.02% in the top ten. Trimming cost V 3 bases and J 11 bases, with 10 bases left between them. The germline V gene has CDR1 DFQATT and CDR2 SNEGSKA (reference sequence). The length of the CDR3 is 10 residues. Study observations and caveats: All four CD4+ subsets from Type 1 diabetes patients carried moderately but significantly shorter TCRB CDR3s. These data did not resolve whether HLA type affects TCRB rearrangement. TCRB repertoires of naive, central memory and Treg cells appeared more similar among patients than among healthy donors.

The receptor's source is a man aged 18-30 years with type 1 diabetes. Source material: naive CD4+ T cells from blood. The chain uses TRBV20-1 and TRBJ1-1, with D possibly TRBD1 on 6 matching bases. This chain's CDR3 is CSASSGAAFF. As DNA, the CDR3 is TGCAGTGCTAGTTCAGGGGCCGCTTTCTTT.